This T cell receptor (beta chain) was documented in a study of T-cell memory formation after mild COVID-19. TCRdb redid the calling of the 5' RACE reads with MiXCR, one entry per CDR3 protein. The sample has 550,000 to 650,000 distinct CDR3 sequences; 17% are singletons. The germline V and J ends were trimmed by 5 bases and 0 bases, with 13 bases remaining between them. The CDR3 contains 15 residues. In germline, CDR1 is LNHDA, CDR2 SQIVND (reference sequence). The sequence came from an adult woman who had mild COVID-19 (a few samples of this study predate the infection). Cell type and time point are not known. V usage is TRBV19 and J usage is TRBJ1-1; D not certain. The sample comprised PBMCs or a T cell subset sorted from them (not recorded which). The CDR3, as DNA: TGTGCCAGTAGTCCGCGAGGGCGTCTGAACACTGAAGCTTTCTTT. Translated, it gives CASSPRGRLNTEAFF.